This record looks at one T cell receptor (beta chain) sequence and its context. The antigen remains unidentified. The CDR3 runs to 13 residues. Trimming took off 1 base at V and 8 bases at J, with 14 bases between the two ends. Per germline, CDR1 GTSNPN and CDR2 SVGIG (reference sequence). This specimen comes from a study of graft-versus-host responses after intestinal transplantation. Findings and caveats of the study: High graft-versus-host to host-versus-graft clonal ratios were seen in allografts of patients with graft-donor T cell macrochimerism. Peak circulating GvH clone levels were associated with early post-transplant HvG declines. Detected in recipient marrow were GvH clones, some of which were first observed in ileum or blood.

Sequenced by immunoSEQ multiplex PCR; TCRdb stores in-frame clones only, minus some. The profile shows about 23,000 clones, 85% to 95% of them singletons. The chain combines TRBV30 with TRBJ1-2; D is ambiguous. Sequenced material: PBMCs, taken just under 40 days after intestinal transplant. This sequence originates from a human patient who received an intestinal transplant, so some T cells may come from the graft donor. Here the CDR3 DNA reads TGTGCCTGGAGTGAGGGAGCGGTTTGGGGCTACACCTTC. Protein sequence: CAWSEGAVWGYTF.